The next 14 T cell receptor beta chains were all read from a single sample in a study of blood T cell repertoires in COVID-19. Libraries were prepared by immunoSEQ multiplex PCR; TCRdb keeps only in-frame clonotypes and omits some of them. The data contain around 200,000 clones, 70% to 90% of them singletons. Sequencing used peripheral blood. The receptors here all came from a human donor with active or convalescent COVID-19. The donor label of this sample is uncertain.

J is TRBJ2-1 and V is TRBV6-5; D might be TRBD2 (7 bases). The CDR3 loop spans 15 amino acids. Germline loops: CDR1 MNHEY, CDR2 SVGAGI. V gave up 0 bases and J gave up 9 bases, with 15 bases separating them. The CDR3 nucleotides read TGTGCCAGCAGTTACTCGTGGGGGGAGGGGGGTGAGCAGTTCTTC. As protein: CASSYSWGEGGEQFF.

This chain connects TRBV5-4 to TRBJ2-3; TRBD2 aligns across 8 bases. The CDR3 sequence is 16 residues long. With V trimmed by 4 bases and J by 3 bases, 10 bases remained unmatched. CDR1 and CDR2 from the germline V gene are SGHNT and YYREEE (reference sequence). The CDR3 loop reads CASSRRREEVTDTQYF. CDR3 DNA sequence: TGTGCCAGCAGCCGTCGGCGGGAGGAGGTAACAGATACGCAGTATTTT.

J is TRBJ2-5 and V is TRBV4-1, with D maybe TRBD2 (6 bases). Germline CDR1 is MGHRA and CDR2 is YSYEKL. The CDR3 covers 15 residues. Trimming pared 1 base from V and 3 bases from J, leaving 12 bases between. The CDR3 loop reads CASSQGVAVEETQYF. As DNA, the CDR3 is TGCGCCAGCAGCCAAGGGGTAGCGGTGGAAGAGACCCAGTACTTC.

This clone was found a few times. CDR3 region: CATSDNSYEQYF. The CDR3 DNA reads TGTGCCACCAGTGACAACTCCTACGAGCAGTACTTC. J is TRBJ2-7 and V is TRBV24-1; D gene unclear. This CDR3 region has 12 residues. Germline CDR1 is KGHDR and CDR2 is SFDVKD. Trimming stripped 4 bases from V and 0 bases from J, with 3 bases between.

The chain uses TRBV19 and TRBJ1-1; 8 nucleotides align to TRBD1. The CDR3 has 14 residues. The V and J ends lost 7 bases and 1 base, in that order; junction bases with no gene match: 5. Germline values: CDR1 LNHDA, CDR2 SQIVND (reference sequence). CDR3 residues: CASNPQGGNTEAFF. The CDR3 bases are TGTGCCAGTAATCCACAGGGGGGGAACACTGAAGCTTTCTTT.

V and J are TRBV28 and TRBJ1-2; maybe TRBD1 (6 bases). CDR1 and CDR2 from the germline V gene are MDHEN and SYDVKM. The CDR3 is 15 amino acids. V was pared by 5 bases and J by 0 bases, with 13 bases between. The CDR3 region is CASSTGGTTNYGYTF. The CDR3 bases are TGTGCCAGCAGTACGGGGGGGACAACTAACTATGGCTACACCTTC.

V gene TRBV29-1 combines with J gene TRBJ2-7; TRBD1 aligns across 7 bases. Per germline, CDR1 SQVTM and CDR2 ANQGSEA. With 7 bases clipped from V and 7 bases from J, the junction kept 13 bases outside the gene matches. The CDR3 has 13 residues. The CDR3 loop is CSANPTGMREQYF. CDR3 DNA: TGCAGCGCCAATCCGACAGGGATGAGGGAGCAGTACTTC.

The rearrangement links TRBV30 to TRBJ1-1; D gene uncertain. The CDR3 consists of 14 residues. Germline V lookup: CDR1 GTSNPN, CDR2 SVGIG (reference sequence). Trimming took 0 bases from V and 3 from J, leaving 11 bases between them. The CDR3 DNA reads TGTGCCTGGAGTGTAACGGGAAGGTACACTGAAGCTTTCTTT. This gives the protein CAWSVTGRYTEAFF.

This chain joins TRBV12-3 or TRBV12-4 and TRBJ1-5, with TRBD1 identical over 8 bases. CDR3 length: 13 amino acids. J was trimmed by 5 bases and V by 6 bases; bases with no gene match: 3. The CDR3 loop is CASSGQGYQPQHF. In DNA, the CDR3 is TGTGCCAGCAGCGGACAGGGCTATCAGCCCCAGCATTTT.

The chain is built from TRBV30 and TRBJ1-5, with 7 bases aligning to TRBD1. Unmatched junction bases numbered 9, after V lost 4 bases and J lost 3 bases. Germline lookup yields CDR1 GTSNPN and CDR2 SVGIG (reference sequence). The CDR3 spans 15 residues. As DNA, the CDR3 is TGTGCCTGGAATGTGGGACAGTCGTCCAATCAGCCCCAGCATTTT. This encodes CAWNVGQSSNQPQHF.

This clone was observed a handful of times. The chain combines TRBV5-4 with TRBJ2-2; 9 bases fit TRBD2. This CDR3 has 20 amino acids. V trimming: 5 bases; J trimming: 0 bases; junction bases outside the gene matches: 17. CDR1 and CDR2 (germline): SGHNT, YYREEE (reference sequence). CDR3 DNA: TGTGCCAGCAGTTCTAATTCAGCGGGAGGTAGGGGACCGAACACCGGGGAGCTGTTTTTT. Its protein product is CASSSNSAGGRGPNTGELFF.

The rearrangement uses TRBV3-1 (or the pseudogene TRBV3-2) and TRBJ1-6; 7 bases align to TRBD1. The CDR3 length is 16 residues. Germline V gene data show CDR1 as LGHDT and CDR2 as YNNKEL (reference sequence). The V segment lost 3 bases and the J segment 4 bases; nucleotides outside the gene matches: 6. For the CDR3, the DNA is TGTGCCAGCAGCCAGAGGACAGGCCTATATAATTCACCCCTCCACTTT. The encoded protein is CASSQRTGLYNSPLHF.

This clone occurred once. This chain connects TRBV6-5 to TRBJ1-5; D is ambiguous. V lost 7 bases, J lost 1 base, and 11 bases lay in between. The CDR3 runs 14 residues. Germline loops: CDR1 MNHEY, CDR2 SVGAGI. For the CDR3, the DNA is TGTGCCAGCATGGAGGTGGGGAGCAATCAGCCCCAGCATTTT. It encodes CASMEVGSNQPQHF.

This clone was observed a few times. This likely comes from a read error, as the CDR3 has no conserved phenylalanine or tryptophan at its end. Because the CDR3's place on the DNA is in doubt, the DNA is left out and the CDR3 is given as listed by TCRdb. The chain carries TRBV6-5 and TRBJ2-7; TRBD2, the table's D call, lacks a check against the DNA. The V gene's germline CDR1 is MNHEY and CDR2 SVGAGI. The CDR3 adds up to 12 amino acids, both ends counted. CDR3: CASTQGLAERFI.